This T cell receptor (beta chain) emerged from a study of glioma-infiltrating T cells after dendritic cell vaccination. This CDR3 is built from 15 residues. Unmatched junction bases numbered 3, after V lost 3 bases and J lost 6 bases. Germline CDR1 and CDR2: LNHDA and SQIVND (reference sequence). Assay: immunoSEQ multiplex PCR; the TCRdb copy retains only in-frame clones and omits some. The sample records tens of thousands of clones, roughly 89% being singletons. This clone appeared once. The V and J genes are TRBV19 and TRBJ2-1; 12 bases are a match to TRBD2. This specimen was blood, taken before dendritic cell vaccination. This TCR came from a human donor with glioblastoma. The CDR3 DNA is TGTGCCAGTAGTATCGGACTAGCGGGAATCAATGAGCAGTTCTTC. It codes for CASSIGLAGINEQFF.